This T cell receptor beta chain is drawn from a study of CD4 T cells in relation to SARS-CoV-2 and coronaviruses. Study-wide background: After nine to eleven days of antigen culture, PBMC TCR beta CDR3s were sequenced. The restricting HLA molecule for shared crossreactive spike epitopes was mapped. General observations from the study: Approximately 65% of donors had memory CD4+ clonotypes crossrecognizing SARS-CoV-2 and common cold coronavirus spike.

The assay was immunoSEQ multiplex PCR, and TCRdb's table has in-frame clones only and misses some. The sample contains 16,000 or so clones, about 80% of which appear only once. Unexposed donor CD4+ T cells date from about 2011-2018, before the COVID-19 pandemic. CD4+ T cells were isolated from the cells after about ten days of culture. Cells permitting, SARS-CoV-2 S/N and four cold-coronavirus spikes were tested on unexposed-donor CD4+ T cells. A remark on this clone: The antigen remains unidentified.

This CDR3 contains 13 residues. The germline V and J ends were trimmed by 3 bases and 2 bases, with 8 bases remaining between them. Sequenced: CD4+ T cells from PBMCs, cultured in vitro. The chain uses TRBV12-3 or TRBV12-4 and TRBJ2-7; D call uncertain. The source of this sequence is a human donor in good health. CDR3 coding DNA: TGTGCCAGCAGTTTTGGGCAGACCTACGAGCAGTACTTC. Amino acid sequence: CASSFGQTYEQYF.